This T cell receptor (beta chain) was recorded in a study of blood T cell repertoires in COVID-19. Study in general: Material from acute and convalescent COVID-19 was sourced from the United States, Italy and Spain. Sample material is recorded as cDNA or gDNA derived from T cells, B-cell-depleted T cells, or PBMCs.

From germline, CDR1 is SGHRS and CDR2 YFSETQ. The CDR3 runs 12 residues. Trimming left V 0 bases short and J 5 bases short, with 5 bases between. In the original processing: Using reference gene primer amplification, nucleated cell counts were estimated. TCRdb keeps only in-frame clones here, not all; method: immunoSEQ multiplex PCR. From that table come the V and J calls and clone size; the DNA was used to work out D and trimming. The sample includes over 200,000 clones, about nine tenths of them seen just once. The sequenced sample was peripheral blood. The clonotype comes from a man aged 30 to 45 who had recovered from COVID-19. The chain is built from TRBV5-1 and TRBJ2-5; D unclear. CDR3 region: CASSLESETQYF. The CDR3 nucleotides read TGCGCCAGCAGCTTGGAATCTGAGACCCAGTACTTC.